This T cell receptor (beta chain) is from a study of blood T cell repertoires in COVID-19. This CDR3 region has 16 residues. As originally analysed: Amplification from reference gene primers served as the basis for estimated nucleated cell counts. TCRdb keeps only in-frame clones here, not all; method: immunoSEQ multiplex PCR. The DNA was the basis for D and trimming; V, J and clone size are from that table. The sample holds 90,000 to 100,000 clones; around 80% are singletons and the top ten take 3.5% to 5%. This clone was counted once. The gene calls are TRBV21-1 and TRBJ1-1. TRBV21-1 is labeled a pseudogene. The specimen was peripheral blood. This TCR derives from a man in his 60s with acute or convalescent COVID-19. CDR3 region: CASSNLVAGWDTEAFF. For the CDR3, the DNA is TGTGCCAGCAGCAATCTTGTGGCCGGGTGGGACACTGAAGCTTTCTTT.